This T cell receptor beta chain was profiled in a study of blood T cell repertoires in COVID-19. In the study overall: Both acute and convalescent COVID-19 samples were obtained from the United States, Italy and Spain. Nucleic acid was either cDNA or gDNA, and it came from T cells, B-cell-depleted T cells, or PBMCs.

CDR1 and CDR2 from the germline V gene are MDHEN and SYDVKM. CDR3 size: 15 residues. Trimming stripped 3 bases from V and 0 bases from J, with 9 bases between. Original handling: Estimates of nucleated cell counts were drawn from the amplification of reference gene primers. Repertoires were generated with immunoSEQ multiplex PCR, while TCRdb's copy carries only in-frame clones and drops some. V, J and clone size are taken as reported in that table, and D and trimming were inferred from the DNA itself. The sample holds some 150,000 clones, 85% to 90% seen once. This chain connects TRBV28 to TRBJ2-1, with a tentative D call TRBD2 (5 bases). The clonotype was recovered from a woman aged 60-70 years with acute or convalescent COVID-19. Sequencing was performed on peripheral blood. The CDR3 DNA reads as TGTGCCAGCAGTTTGCGGGCGAGCTCCTACAATGAGCAGTTCTTC. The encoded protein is CASSLRASSYNEQFF.